One T cell receptor (beta chain) is described in this entry. The sample originates from a study of T cells in Graves' hyperthyroidism and ophthalmopathy. Germline CDR1 SGHKS, CDR2 YYEKEE (reference sequence). The CDR3 length is 15 residues. The V segment lost 4 bases and the J segment 6 bases; nucleotides outside the gene matches: 8. The TCR beta CDR3 regions underwent amplification using RNA transcripts as the source. The HTBI primer set drove a first-round RT-PCR of the TCR CDR3. TCRdb recomputed calls from the multiplex PCR reads with MiXCR, one row per CDR3 protein. Of about 560,000 distinct CDR3 sequences in the sample, about 15% are singletons; the top ten hold 7.3%. Diagnosis of hyperthyroidism was new in patients aged 18 to 65, and its duration was under 2 months. Uncontrolled infection, other autoimmune disease, pregnancy or lactation led to exclusion. PBMCs were collected from a 10 ml volume of fresh peripheral blood.

The TCR originated in a woman in her twenties or thirties with Graves' hyperthyroidism. The sequenced sample consisted of blood. The gene calls are TRBV5-5 and TRBJ1-4, with TRBD1 matching 8 bases. The CDR3 loop reads CASSTWTGWDEKLFF. The CDR3 DNA follows: TGTGCCAGCAGCACCTGGACAGGGTGGGATGAAAAACTGTTTTTT.